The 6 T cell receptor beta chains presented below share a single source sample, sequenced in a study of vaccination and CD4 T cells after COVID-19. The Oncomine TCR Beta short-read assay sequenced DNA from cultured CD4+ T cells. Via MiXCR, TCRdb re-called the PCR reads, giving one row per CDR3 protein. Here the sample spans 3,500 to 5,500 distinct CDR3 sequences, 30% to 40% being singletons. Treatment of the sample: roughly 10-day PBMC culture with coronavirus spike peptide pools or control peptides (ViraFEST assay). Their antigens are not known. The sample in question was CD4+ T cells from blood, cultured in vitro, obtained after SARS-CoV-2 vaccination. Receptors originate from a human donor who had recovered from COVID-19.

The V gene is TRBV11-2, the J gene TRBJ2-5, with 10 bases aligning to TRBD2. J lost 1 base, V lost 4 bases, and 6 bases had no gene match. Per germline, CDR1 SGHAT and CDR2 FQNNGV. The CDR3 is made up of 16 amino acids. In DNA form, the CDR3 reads TGTGCCAGCAGCTCCGCCGGGACTAGCGCCCAAGAGACCCAGTACTTC. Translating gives CASSSAGTSAQETQYF.

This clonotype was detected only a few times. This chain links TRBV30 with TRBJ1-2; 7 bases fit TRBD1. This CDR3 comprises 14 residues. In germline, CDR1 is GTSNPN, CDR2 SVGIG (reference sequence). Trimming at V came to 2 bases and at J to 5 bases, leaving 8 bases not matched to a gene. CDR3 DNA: TGTGCCTGGAGTCATGGGGGGGACAGTTATGGCTACACCTTC. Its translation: CAWSHGGDSYGYTF.

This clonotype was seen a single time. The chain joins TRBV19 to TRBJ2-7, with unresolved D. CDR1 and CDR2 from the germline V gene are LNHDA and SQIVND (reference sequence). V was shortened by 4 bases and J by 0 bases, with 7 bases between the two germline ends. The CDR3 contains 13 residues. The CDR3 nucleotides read TGTGCCAGTAGTAGTCCCAACTCCTACGAGCAGTACTTC. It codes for CASSSPNSYEQYF.

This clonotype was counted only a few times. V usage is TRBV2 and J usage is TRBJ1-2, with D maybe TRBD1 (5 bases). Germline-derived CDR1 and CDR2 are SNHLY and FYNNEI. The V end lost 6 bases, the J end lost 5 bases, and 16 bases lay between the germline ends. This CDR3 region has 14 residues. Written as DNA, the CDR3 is TGTGCCAGCAGGGGGCGGTCTTTGGGATATGGCTACACCTTC. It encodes CASRGRSLGYGYTF.

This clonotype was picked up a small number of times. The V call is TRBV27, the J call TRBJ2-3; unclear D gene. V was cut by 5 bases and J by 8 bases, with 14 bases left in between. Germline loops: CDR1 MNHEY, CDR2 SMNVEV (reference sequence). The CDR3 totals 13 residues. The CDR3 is CASSLLTPGTQYF. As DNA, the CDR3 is TGTGCCAGCAGTCTCCTGACTCCGGGTACGCAGTATTTT.

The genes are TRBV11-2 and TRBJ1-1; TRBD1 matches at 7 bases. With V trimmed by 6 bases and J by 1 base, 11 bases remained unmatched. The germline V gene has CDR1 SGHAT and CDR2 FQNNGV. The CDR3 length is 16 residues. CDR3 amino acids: CASRWQKGASNTEAFF. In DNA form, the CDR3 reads TGTGCCAGCAGGTGGCAAAAGGGGGCTTCGAACACTGAAGCTTTCTTT.